The 17 T cell receptor beta chains presented below share a single source sample, sequenced in a study of CD8+CD57+ T cells in acquired aplastic anemia. Profiling of TCR beta VDJ combinations and CDR3 sequences used genomic DNA as template. One entry per CDR3 protein results from TCRdb running MiXCR on the reads. In the table there are 250,000 to 350,000 distinct CDR3 sequences, approximately 57% of which are singletons. Sequenced sample: sorted CD4+, CD8+, or CD8+CD57+ T cells (not recorded which) from PBMCs. These receptors all stem from a human donor with severe aplastic anemia or a healthy control (not recorded which).

To note about this clonotype: A much larger clone lies a single base off, so this may be a read error. CDR3 loop: CASGVGGQGTYEQYF. In nucleotides, the CDR3 is TGTGCCAGCGGCGTAGGGGGACAGGGGACCTACGAGCAGTACTTC. This chain links TRBV9 with TRBJ2-7, with 10 bases fitting TRBD1. Germline CDR1 and CDR2: SGDLS and YYNGEE. This CDR3 region has 15 residues.

Worth noting for this clonotype: This sequence may be a read error, since a much larger clone differs from it by one base. The CDR3 ends on some other residue instead of the conserved phenylalanine or tryptophan, so this is likely a read error. The chain is built from TRBV9 and TRBJ2-2, with TRBD2 identical over 10 bases. Germline CDR1 and CDR2: SGDLS and YYNGEE. The CDR3 is made up of 16 amino acids. V gave up 3 bases and J gave up 5 bases; unmatched junction bases: 7. CDR3 coding DNA: TGTGCCAGCAGCGCCAGAGCGGGGGGGCCTACCGGGGAGCTGTTTTCT. It is translated as CASSARAGGPTGELFS.

This clonotype was found many times. The chain joins TRBV6-2 or TRBV6-3 to TRBJ2-1; TRBD2 is a possible D gene (6 bases). This CDR3 is 15 amino acids long. Trimming pared 7 bases from V and 3 bases from J, leaving 16 bases between. Looked up from germline, CDR1 is MNHEY and CDR2 is SVGEGT. The DNA for the CDR3 is TGTGCCAGCACCTCCCTGGGACTCTTCTACAATGAGCAGTTCTTC. This gives the protein CASTSLGLFYNEQFF.

DNA for the CDR3: TGCAGTGCAGGACAGGGGGCACGTGGAAACACCATATATTTT. It codes for CSAGQGARGNTIYF. The rearrangement links TRBV20-1 to TRBJ1-3; 11 bases fit TRBD1. Per the germline V gene, CDR1 is DFQATT and CDR2 is SNEGSKA (reference sequence). The CDR3 contains 14 residues. V dropped 6 bases and J dropped 3; count of bases not matched to a gene: 4.

This clonotype was seen once. A read error may account for a junction end that differs from germline. This chain links TRBV7-9 with TRBJ1-2, with TRBD1 identical over 9 bases. Per germline, CDR1 SEHNR and CDR2 FQNEAQ (reference sequence). The CDR3 spans 15 residues. CDR3 residues: CASSTGTGQWDGYTF. CDR3 coding DNA: TGCGCCAGCAGCACCGGGACAGGGCAGTGGGACGGCTACACCTTC.

This rearrangement joins TRBV2 to TRBJ2-5; TRBD2 matches at 11 bases. Looked up from germline, CDR1 is SNHLY and CDR2 is FYNNEI. J gave up 7 bases and V 8 bases, and 15 bases lay outside the gene matches. This CDR3 comprises 16 residues. The CDR3 bases are TGTGCCAGCTGGGGGGTACTAGCGGGGGAAGGAGGGACCCAGTACTTC. Its protein product is CASWGVLAGEGGTQYF.

The rearrangement joins TRBV20-1 to TRBJ2-7; D tentatively fits TRBD1 or TRBD2 (5 bases each). CDR1 and CDR2 from the germline V gene are DFQATT and SNEGSKA (reference sequence). V lost 2 bases to trimming and J lost 7 bases, with 15 bases between them. This CDR3 comprises 13 residues. CDR3 nucleotide sequence: TGCAGTGCTAGATCAAAGGGGCCGGGGGAGCAGTACTTC. Translation: CSARSKGPGEQYF.

The chain is built from TRBV4-3 and TRBJ1-2; D perhaps matches TRBD1 (5 bases). The germline gives CDR1 LGHNA, CDR2 YSLEER. V was pared by 0 bases and J by 6 bases, with 14 bases between. This CDR3 is 15 amino acids long. The CDR3, as DNA: TGCGCCAGCAGCCAAGATGGTAACAGGCTGAATGGCTACACCTTC. This translates into CASSQDGNRLNGYTF.

Concerning this clonotype: The germline gene is not matched at one end of the junction; a read error may be the cause. This chain joins TRBV7-6 and TRBJ2-3; D may correspond to TRBD1 or TRBD2 (5 bases each). The germline CDR1 and CDR2 sequences are SGHVS and FNYEAQ. There are 12 residues in the CDR3. CDR3 amino acids: CASSGGTGTQYF. CDR3 coding DNA: TGTGCCAGTAGTGGAGGCACAGGTACGCAGTATTTT.

This clonotype has ten or more counts. Here the CDR3 DNA reads TGTGCCAGTAGTGGGACTTGGGGGTCGAGAAATGAAAAACTGTTTTTT. Translated, it gives CASSGTWGSRNEKLFF. This sequence joins TRBV19 and TRBJ1-4; D perhaps matches TRBD1 (5 bases). V lost 5 bases, J lost 5 bases, and 18 bases lay in between. Germline loops: CDR1 LNHDA, CDR2 SQIVND (reference sequence). The CDR3 runs to 16 residues. Full variable domain (remainder filled in from reference TRBV19 and TRBJ1-4): DGGITQSPKYLFRKEGQNVTLSCEQNLNHDAMYWYRQDPGQGLRLIYYSQIVNDFQKGDIAEGYSVSREKKESFPLTVTSAQKNPTAFYLCASSGTWGSRNEKLFFGSGTQLSVL.

The V gene is TRBV20-1, the J gene TRBJ1-1, with 11 bases matching TRBD1. V lost 2 bases and J lost 1; bases outside the gene matches: 12. The CDR3 is made up of 18 amino acids. Germline loops: CDR1 DFQATT, CDR2 SNEGSKA (reference sequence). Here the CDR3 reads CSARIRPGQGGSNTEAFF. The CDR3 nucleotides read TGCAGTGCTAGAATCCGGCCGGGACAGGGGGGCTCGAACACTGAAGCTTTCTTT.

This clonotype occurred a few times. The chain combines TRBV7-3 with TRBJ1-1; no definite D call. V was cut by 6 bases and J by 8 bases, with 13 bases left in between. CDR1 is SGHTA and CDR2 is FQGTGA in the germline V gene. The CDR3 is 12 amino acids. Here the CDR3 DNA reads TGTGCCAGCAGGCAACCTAACGGGGAAGCTTTCTTT. Protein product: CASRQPNGEAFF.

On this clonotype itself: The final CDR3 position lacks the conserved phenylalanine or tryptophan, pointing to a likely read error. The DNA is left out, because the CDR3 cannot be placed on it with certainty; the CDR3 is given as TCRdb lists it. The V gene is TRBV7-2, the J gene TRBJ2-1; the D call TRBD2 from the table was never checked on the DNA. Inclusive of both ends, the CDR3 amounts to 11 amino acids. CDR1 SGHTA and CDR2 FQGNSA come from the germline V gene. CDR3 loop: CASNLGAGLAG.

The sample holds many counts of this clonotype. The chain has TRBV7-2 and TRBJ1-2; unclear D gene. The CDR3 is 16 residues long. Looked up from germline, CDR1 is SGHTA and CDR2 is FQGNSA. V lost 2 bases and J 4 bases, leaving 17 bases between the germline ends. The CDR3 here is CASSLIKAPLGYGYTF. The CDR3 nucleotides are TGTGCCAGCAGCTTAATCAAGGCTCCCCTGGGCTATGGCTACACCTTC.

The CDR3 nucleotides read TGTGCCAGGCGGGGGGCTTTGAACACTGAAGCTTTCTTT. This codes for CARRGALNTEAFF. This chain uses TRBV6-4 with TRBJ1-1; D might be TRBD1 (6 bases). This CDR3 spans 13 amino acids. Germline CDR1 reads MRHNA; CDR2 reads SNTAGT. Trimming took 9 bases from V and 0 from J, leaving 11 bases between them.

The gene calls are TRBV5-6 and TRBJ2-2; D may be TRBD1 or TRBD2 (5 bases each). Germline lookup yields CDR1 SGHDT and CDR2 YYEEEE. This CDR3 has 19 residues. The germline V and J ends were trimmed by 3 bases and 6 bases, with 27 bases remaining between them. The DNA of the CDR3 is TGTGCCAGCAGCTCCCCCGTGTGGGGCGGGCCGACGGTCGCCGGGGAGCTGTTTTTT. Residues: CASSSPVWGGPTVAGELFF.

This chain uses TRBV3-1 with TRBJ1-4; D uncertain. Trimming cost V 3 bases and J 6 bases, with 11 bases left between them. This CDR3 comprises 14 residues. CDR1 and CDR2 from the germline V gene are LGHDT and YNNKEL (reference sequence). CDR3 amino acids: CASSHRGRDEKLFF. The CDR3 region has the DNA TGTGCCAGCAGCCACCGGGGAAGGGATGAAAAACTGTTTTTT.